Following are 5 T cell receptor beta chains from one sample sequenced in a study of cytomegalovirus exposure and HLA in healthy donors. A multiplex PCR was run with 60 Vbeta primers and 13 Jbeta primers. Measured with immunoSEQ multiplex PCR; TCRdb has only the in-frame clones, and not every one. The sample lists about 140,000 clones; around 80% were seen once. The sample consisted of PBMCs. The receptor set was obtained from a man between 18 and 29 years old in good health and CMV-seropositive.

The chain joins TRBV28 to TRBJ1-2, with D maybe TRBD1 (5 bases). Between the trimmed V and J ends, which lost 5 bases and 3 bases, there was a span of 16 bases. The length of the CDR3 is 15 residues. Looked up from germline, CDR1 is MDHEN and CDR2 is SYDVKM. The CDR3 reads CASSPQTGGHYGYTF. CDR3 in DNA: TGTGCCAGCAGTCCTCAAACCGGGGGTCACTATGGCTACACCTTC.

The rearrangement joins TRBV27 to TRBJ2-6; maybe TRBD1 (5 bases). The V end was cut by 0 bases, the J end by 2 bases, with 5 bases between. In germline, CDR1 is MNHEY, CDR2 SMNVEV (reference sequence). The CDR3 covers 15 residues. This CDR3 is CASSLSGAGANVLTF. CDR3 in DNA: TGTGCCAGCAGTTTATCAGGGGCTGGGGCCAACGTCCTGACTTTC.

This chain connects TRBV9 to TRBJ2-2; D is ambiguous. Germline CDR1 SGDLS, CDR2 YYNGEE. The V and J ends lost 0 bases and 0 bases respectively, with 6 bases between them. The length of the CDR3 is 15 residues. CDR3: CASSVGQTNTGELFF. CDR3 coding DNA: TGTGCCAGCAGCGTAGGACAAACGAACACCGGGGAGCTGTTTTTT.

The chain joins TRBV7-9 to TRBJ1-2; TRBD1 aligns across 8 bases. CDR1 is SEHNR and CDR2 is FQNEAQ in the germline V gene (reference sequence). V lost 6 bases to trimming and J lost 4 bases; unmatched junction nucleotides: 10. The CDR3 consists of 15 residues. CDR3 coding DNA: TGTGCCAGCAGTTATCTGGACAGGGAAGGCTATGGCTACACCTTC. Protein sequence: CASSYLDREGYGYTF.

The chain recombines TRBV5-4 with TRBJ2-3; no clear D gene. This CDR3 has 14 residues. Germline values: CDR1 SGHNT, CDR2 YYREEE (reference sequence). The V end was cut by 0 bases, the J end by 4 bases, with 9 bases between. The CDR3 here is CASSLGSSADTQYF. DNA for the CDR3: TGTGCCAGCAGCTTGGGGTCCTCGGCAGATACGCAGTATTTT.